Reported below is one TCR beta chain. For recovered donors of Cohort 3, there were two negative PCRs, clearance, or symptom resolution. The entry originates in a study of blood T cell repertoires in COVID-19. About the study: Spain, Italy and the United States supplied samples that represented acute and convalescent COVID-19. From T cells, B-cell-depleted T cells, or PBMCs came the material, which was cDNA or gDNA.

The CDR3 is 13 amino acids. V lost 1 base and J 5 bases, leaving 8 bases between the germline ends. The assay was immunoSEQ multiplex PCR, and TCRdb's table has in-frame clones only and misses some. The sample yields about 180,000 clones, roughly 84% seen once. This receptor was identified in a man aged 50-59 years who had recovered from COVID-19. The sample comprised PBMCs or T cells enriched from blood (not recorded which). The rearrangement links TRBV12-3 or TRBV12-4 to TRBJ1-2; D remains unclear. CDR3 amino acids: CASSLVREYGYTF. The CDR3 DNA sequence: TGTGCCAGCAGTTTAGTGAGAGAGTATGGCTACACCTTC.